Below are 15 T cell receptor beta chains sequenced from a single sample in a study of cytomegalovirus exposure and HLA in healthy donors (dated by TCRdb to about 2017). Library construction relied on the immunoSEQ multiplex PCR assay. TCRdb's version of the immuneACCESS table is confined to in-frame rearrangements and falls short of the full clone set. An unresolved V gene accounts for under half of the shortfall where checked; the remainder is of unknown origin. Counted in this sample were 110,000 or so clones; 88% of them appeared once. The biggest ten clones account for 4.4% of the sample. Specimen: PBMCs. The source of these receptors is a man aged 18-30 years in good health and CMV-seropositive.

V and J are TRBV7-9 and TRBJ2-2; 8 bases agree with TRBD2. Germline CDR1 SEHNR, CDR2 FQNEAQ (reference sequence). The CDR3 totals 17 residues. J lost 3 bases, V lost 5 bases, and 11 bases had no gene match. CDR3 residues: CASSPIPGGEDTGELFF. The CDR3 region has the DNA TGTGCCAGCAGCCCTATCCCCGGGGGGGAGGACACCGGGGAGCTGTTTTTT. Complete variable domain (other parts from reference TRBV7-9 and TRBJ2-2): DTGVSQNPRHKITKRGQNVTFRCDPISEHNRLYWYRQTLGQGPEFLTYFQNEAQLEKSRLLSDRFSAERPKGSFSTLEIQRTEQGDSAMYLCASSPIPGGEDTGELFFGEGSRLTVL.

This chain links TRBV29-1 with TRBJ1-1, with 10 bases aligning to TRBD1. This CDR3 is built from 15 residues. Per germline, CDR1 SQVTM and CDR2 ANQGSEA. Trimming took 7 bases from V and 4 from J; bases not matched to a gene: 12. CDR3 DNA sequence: TGCAGCGCATCGGGACAGGGGTGGCAGTCCACTGAAGCTTTCTTT. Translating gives CSASGQGWQSTEAFF.

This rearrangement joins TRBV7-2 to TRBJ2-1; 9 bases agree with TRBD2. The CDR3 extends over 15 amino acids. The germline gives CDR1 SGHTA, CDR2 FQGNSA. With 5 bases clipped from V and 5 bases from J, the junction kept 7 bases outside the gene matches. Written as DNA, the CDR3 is TGTGCCAGCAGCCAACGCGGGGGGGGAGACAATGAGCAGTTCTTC. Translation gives CASSQRGGGDNEQFF.

In DNA, the CDR3 is TGTGCCAGCAGAACAGTTAATGAAAAACTGTTTTTT. This translates into CASRTVNEKLFF. The chain has TRBV28 and TRBJ1-4; D is unclear. CDR1 MDHEN and CDR2 SYDVKM come from the germline V gene. CDR3 length equals 12 residues. V lost 6 bases to trimming and J lost 4 bases, with 6 bases between them.

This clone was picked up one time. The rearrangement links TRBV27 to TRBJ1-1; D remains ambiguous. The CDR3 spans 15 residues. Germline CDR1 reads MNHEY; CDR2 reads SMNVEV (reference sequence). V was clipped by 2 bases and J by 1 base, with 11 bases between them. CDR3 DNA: TGTGCCAGCAGTTTAAGGCGCAGAGGGAACACTGAAGCTTTCTTT. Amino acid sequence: CASSLRRRGNTEAFF.

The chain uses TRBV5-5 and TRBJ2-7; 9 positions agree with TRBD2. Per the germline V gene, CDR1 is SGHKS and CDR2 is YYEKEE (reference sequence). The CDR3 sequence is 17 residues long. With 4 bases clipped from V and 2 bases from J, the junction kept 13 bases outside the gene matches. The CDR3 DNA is TGTGCCAGCAGCCCCGGGCTAGCGGGGTTACTTACCTACGAGCAGTACTTC. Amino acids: CASSPGLAGLLTYEQYF.

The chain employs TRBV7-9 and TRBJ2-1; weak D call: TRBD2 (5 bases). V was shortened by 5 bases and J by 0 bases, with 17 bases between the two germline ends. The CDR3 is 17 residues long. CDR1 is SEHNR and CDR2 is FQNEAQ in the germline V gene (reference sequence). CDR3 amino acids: CASSPISGESSYNEQFF. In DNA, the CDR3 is TGTGCCAGCAGCCCGATCAGCGGTGAGAGCTCCTACAATGAGCAGTTCTTC.

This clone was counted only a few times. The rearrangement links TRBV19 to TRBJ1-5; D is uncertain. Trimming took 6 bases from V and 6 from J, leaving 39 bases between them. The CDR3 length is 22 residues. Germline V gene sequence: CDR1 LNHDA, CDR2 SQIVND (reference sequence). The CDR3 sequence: CASSSYRPNAPLNLKFIQPQHF. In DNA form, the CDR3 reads TGTGCCAGTAGCTCCTACAGACCGAACGCGCCCCTCAATCTAAAATTTATTCAGCCCCAGCATTTT.

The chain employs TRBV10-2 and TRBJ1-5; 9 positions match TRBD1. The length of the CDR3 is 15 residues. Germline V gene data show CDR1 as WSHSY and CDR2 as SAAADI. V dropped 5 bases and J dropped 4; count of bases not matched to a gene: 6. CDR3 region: CASSRNRGRNQPQHF. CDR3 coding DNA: TGCGCCAGCAGTAGGAACAGGGGGCGAAATCAGCCCCAGCATTTT.

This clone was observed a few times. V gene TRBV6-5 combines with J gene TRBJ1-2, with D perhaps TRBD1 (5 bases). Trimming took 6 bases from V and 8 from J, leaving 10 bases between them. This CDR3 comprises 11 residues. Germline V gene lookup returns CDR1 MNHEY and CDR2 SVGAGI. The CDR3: CASRLQGGYTF. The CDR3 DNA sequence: TGTGCCAGCAGGCTTCAGGGAGGCTACACCTTC.

In DNA form, the CDR3 reads TGTGCCAGCAGTGTCCAGGGTATTGGAGGCAATCAGCCCCAGCATTTT. Amino acids: CASSVQGIGGNQPQHF. The chain employs TRBV2 and TRBJ1-5; tentative D call: TRBD1 (5 bases). V was pared by 4 bases and J by 2 bases, with 15 bases between. The length of the CDR3 is 16 residues. Germline assignment: CDR1 SNHLY and CDR2 FYNNEI.

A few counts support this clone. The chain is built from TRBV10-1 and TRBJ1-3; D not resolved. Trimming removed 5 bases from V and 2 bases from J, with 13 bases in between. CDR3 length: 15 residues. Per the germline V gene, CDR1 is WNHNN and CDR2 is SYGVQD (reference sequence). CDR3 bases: TGCGCCAGCAGTCCGCGGGCCCACGCTGGAAACACCATATATTTT. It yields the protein CASSPRAHAGNTIYF.

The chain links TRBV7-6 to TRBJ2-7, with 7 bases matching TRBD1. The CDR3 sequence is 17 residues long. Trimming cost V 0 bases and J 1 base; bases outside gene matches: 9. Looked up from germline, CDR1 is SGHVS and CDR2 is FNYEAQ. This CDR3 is CASSLATTGSGSYEQYF. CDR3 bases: TGTGCCAGCAGCTTAGCTACGACAGGGTCCGGGTCCTACGAGCAGTACTTC. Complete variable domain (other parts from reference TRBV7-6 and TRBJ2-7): GAGVSQSPRYKVTKRGQDVALRCDPISGHVSLYWYRQALGQGPEFLTYFNYEAQQDKSGLPNDRFSAERPEGSISTLTIQRTEQRDSAMYRCASSLATTGSGSYEQYFGPGTRLTVT.

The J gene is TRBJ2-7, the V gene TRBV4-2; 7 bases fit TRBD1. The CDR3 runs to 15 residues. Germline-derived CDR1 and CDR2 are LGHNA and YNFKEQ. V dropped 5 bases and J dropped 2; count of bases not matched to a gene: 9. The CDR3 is CASSVRLGGPYEQYF. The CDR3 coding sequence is TGTGCCAGCAGCGTACGATTAGGGGGCCCCTACGAGCAGTACTTC.

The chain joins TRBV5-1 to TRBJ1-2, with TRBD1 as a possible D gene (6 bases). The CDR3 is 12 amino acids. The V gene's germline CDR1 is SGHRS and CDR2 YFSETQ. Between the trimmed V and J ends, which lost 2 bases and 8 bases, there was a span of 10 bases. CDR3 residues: CASSFDRRGYTF. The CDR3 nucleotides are TGCGCCAGCAGCTTCGACAGGAGGGGCTACACCTTC.